The 17 T cell receptor beta chains below all came from one sample that was sequenced in a study of early T cells in non-severe SARS-CoV-2 infection. TCRdb passed the 5' RACE reads through MiXCR, listing each CDR3 protein once. The data contain 39,000 or so distinct CDR3 sequences, 4.5% to 7% of them singletons. The sequencing used whole blood, collected at baseline. These TCRs come from an adult who was a healthcare worker with PCR-confirmed SARS-CoV-2 infection or an uninfected control (not recorded which).

There are many counts of this clonotype. This sequence joins TRBV7-9 and TRBJ1-1; possibly TRBD1 for D (5 bases). Germline V CDR1 and CDR2: SEHNR, FQNEAQ (reference sequence). Trimming took 4 bases from V and 6 from J, leaving 12 bases between them. The CDR3 runs to 13 residues. The CDR3 reads CASSSGGAAEAFF. The CDR3 DNA is TGTGCCAGCAGCTCCGGAGGGGCCGCTGAAGCTTTCTTT. The variable domain in full, with the rest retrieved from reference TRBV7-9 and TRBJ1-1, is DTGVSQNPRHKITKRGQNVTFRCDPISEHNRLYWYRQTLGQGPEFLTYFQNEAQLEKSRLLSDRFSAERPKGSFSTLEIQRTEQGDSAMYLCASSSGGAAEAFFGQGTRLTVV.

The table lists this clonotype with a few counts. The V call is TRBV11-2, the J call TRBJ2-2; TRBD2 matches at 7 bases. Germline V gene data show CDR1 as SGHAT and CDR2 as FQNNGV. CDR3 length equals 20 residues. V shed 1 base and J 3 bases; nucleotides not matched to a gene: 17. The CDR3 region is CASSLGLGLWSEDDTGELFF. DNA of the CDR3: TGTGCCAGCAGCTTAGGTCTGGGACTATGGTCGGAGGATGACACCGGGGAGCTGTTTTTT.

This clonotype was detected ten times or more. The chain links TRBV6-5 to TRBJ2-1; the match to TRBD2 covers 11 bases. Losses at the gene ends were 5 bases for V and 7 bases for J; bases not matched to a gene: 7. This CDR3 is built from 15 residues. Germline V CDR1 and CDR2: MNHEY, SVGAGI. Here the CDR3 DNA reads TGTGCCAGCAGTGCGGGACTAGCGGAGGGAAATGAGCAGTTCTTC. It translates to CASSAGLAEGNEQFF.

This clonotype was observed at least ten times. The rearrangement joins TRBV6-6 to TRBJ1-5; 9 nucleotides match TRBD1. V shed 2 bases, J shed 5 bases, and the junction held 7 bases outside the gene matches. Germline CDR1 reads MNHNY; CDR2 reads SVGAGI (reference sequence). The CDR3 extends over 16 amino acids. The DNA for the CDR3 is TGTGCCAGCAGTTACGGGACAGGGACGTATGATCAGCCCCAGCATTTT. Translating gives CASSYGTGTYDQPQHF.

The rearrangement links TRBV29-1 to TRBJ2-2; 9 nucleotides agree with TRBD1. The CDR3 totals 16 residues. From germline, CDR1 is SQVTM and CDR2 ANQGSEA. Trimming took 5 bases from V and 3 from J; bases not matched to a gene: 10. The CDR3 nucleotides read TGCAGCGTTATACCAGGGACAGGGAGTCACACCGGGGAGCTGTTTTTT. Residues: CSVIPGTGSHTGELFF.

This clonotype was seen at least ten times. The chain couples TRBV4-1 to TRBJ2-1, with 14 nucleotides matching TRBD2. Germline V CDR1 and CDR2: MGHRA, YSYEKL. The CDR3 has 17 residues. The V segment lost 2 bases and the J segment 7 bases; nucleotides outside the gene matches: 7. The CDR3 sequence is CASSQFTGTSGRNEQFF. CDR3 sequence (DNA): TGCGCCAGCAGCCAATTTACCGGGACTAGCGGGAGAAATGAGCAGTTCTTC.

Ten or more counts support this clonotype. The rearrangement uses TRBV21-1 and TRBJ2-4; the table's TRBD1 call for D was not verified on the DNA. TRBV21-1 is a pseudogene. This CDR3 comprises 16 residues. The CDR3 nucleotides are TGTGCCAGCAGCAATCCGGGACAGGGAGCCAAAAACATTCAGTACTTC. Amino acid sequence: CASSNPGQGAKNIQYF.

This clonotype occurred many times. J is TRBJ1-2 and V is TRBV5-4; D is ambiguous. The germline V and J ends were trimmed by 4 bases and 4 bases, with 17 bases remaining between them. The CDR3 is made up of 15 amino acids. Germline CDR1 SGHNT, CDR2 YYREEE (reference sequence). As DNA, the CDR3 is TGTGCCAGCAGCGTAGCTCCCCGGGCCAGCTATGGCTACACCTTC. As protein: CASSVAPRASYGYTF.

Ten or more counts support this clonotype. The chain links TRBV20-1 to TRBJ2-3, with 7 bases fitting TRBD2. Trimming removed 3 bases from V and 1 base from J; junction bases left unmatched: 4. CDR1 is DFQATT and CDR2 is SNEGSKA in the germline V gene (reference sequence). The CDR3 extends over 14 amino acids. In DNA form, the CDR3 reads TGCAGTGCTAGGTTGCTAGCGGGCACAGATACGCAGTATTTT. As protein: CSARLLAGTDTQYF.

This sequence joins TRBV10-1 and TRBJ2-3; D is uncertain. From germline, CDR1 is WNHNN and CDR2 SYGVQD (reference sequence). The CDR3 totals 12 residues. Trimming took off 3 bases at V and 5 bases at J, with 6 bases between the two ends. The CDR3 spells CASSEQLDTQYF. CDR3 bases: TGCGCCAGCAGTGAACAGTTAGATACGCAGTATTTT.

V is TRBV6-6 and J is TRBJ2-5, with D possibly matching TRBD2 (5 bases). Trimming left V 4 bases short and J 2 bases short, with 11 bases between. The germline CDR1 and CDR2 sequences are MNHNY and SVGAGI (reference sequence). The CDR3 has 14 amino acids. CDR3 protein: CASSSSWEQETQYF. The CDR3, as DNA: TGTGCCAGCAGTTCCTCATGGGAGCAAGAGACCCAGTACTTC.

This chain links TRBV5-6 with TRBJ2-2, with 11 bases identical to TRBD2. The CDR3 has 16 residues. Looked up from germline, CDR1 is SGHDT and CDR2 is YYEEEE. V lost 4 bases and J lost 4; bases outside the gene matches: 6. CDR3 loop: CASSQGLADPTGELFF. The DNA of the CDR3 is TGTGCCAGCAGCCAGGGACTAGCGGATCCCACCGGGGAGCTGTTTTTT. Variable domain in full (rest from reference TRBV5-6 and TRBJ2-2): DAGVTQSPTHLIKTRGQQVTLRCSPKSGHDTVSWYQQALGQGPQFIFQYYEEEERQRGNFPDRFSGHQFPNYSSELNVNALLLGDSALYLCASSQGLADPTGELFFGEGSRLTVL.

This clonotype was counted many times. The chain recombines TRBV20-1 with TRBJ2-3, with a weak D call TRBD2 (5 bases). Trimming took off 1 base at V and 4 bases at J, with 15 bases between the two ends. The CDR3 sequence is 15 residues long. Germline V gene lookup returns CDR1 DFQATT and CDR2 SNEGSKA (reference sequence). The CDR3 is CSARGTSRTADTQYF. The CDR3 bases are TGCAGTGCTAGAGGGACTTCGAGGACTGCAGATACGCAGTATTTT.

This clonotype was observed a few times. The J gene is TRBJ2-1, the V gene TRBV19; maybe TRBD2 (6 bases). Germline-derived CDR1 and CDR2 are LNHDA and SQIVND (reference sequence). V lost 1 base and J lost 5, with 12 bases in between. The CDR3 totals 15 residues. CDR3 DNA: TGTGCCAGTAGTATAGGGTCGGAGGGTCACAATGAGCAGTTCTTC. This gives the protein CASSIGSEGHNEQFF.

This clonotype was observed many times. The chain has TRBV29-1 and TRBJ2-3; D may be TRBD2 (7 bases). Per the germline V gene, CDR1 is SQVTM and CDR2 is ANQGSEA. This CDR3 is 15 amino acids long. The ends were cut back, 6 bases at V and 7 bases at J, with 23 bases in the middle. Here the CDR3 reads CSVHGGGAMGNTQYF. The CDR3, as DNA: TGCAGCGTGCATGGCGGGGGCGCGATGGGTAATACGCAGTATTTT.

The chain uses TRBV6-1 and TRBJ2-3; D gene unclear. The CDR3 contains 10 residues. V lost 10 bases to trimming and J lost 6 bases, with 8 bases between them. The germline CDR1 and CDR2 sequences are MNHNS and SASEGT. The CDR3 DNA is TGTGCCACCCGCTGGGATACGCAGTATTTT. This encodes CATRWDTQYF.

This clonotype appeared many times. The chain has TRBV7-9 and TRBJ1-2; D ambiguous. This CDR3 comprises 14 residues. V was pared by 5 bases and J by 2 bases, with 12 bases between. Germline loops: CDR1 SEHNR, CDR2 FQNEAQ (reference sequence). CDR3 nucleotides: TGTGCCAGCAGCCCGGACCACCACAACTATGGCTACACCTTC. Amino acid sequence: CASSPDHHNYGYTF.